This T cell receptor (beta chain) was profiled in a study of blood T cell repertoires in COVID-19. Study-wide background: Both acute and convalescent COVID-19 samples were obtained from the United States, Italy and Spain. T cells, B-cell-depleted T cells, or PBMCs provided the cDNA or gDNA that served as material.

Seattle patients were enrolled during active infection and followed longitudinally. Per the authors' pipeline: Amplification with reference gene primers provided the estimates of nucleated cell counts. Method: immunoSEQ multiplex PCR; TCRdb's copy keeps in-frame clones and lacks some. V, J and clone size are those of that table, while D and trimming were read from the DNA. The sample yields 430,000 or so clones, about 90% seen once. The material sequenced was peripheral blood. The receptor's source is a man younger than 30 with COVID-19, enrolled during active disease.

The CDR3 DNA reads TGTGCCAGCAGCTTAACCGTTACAGGGATGGGAGAGACCCAGTACTTC. Its protein is CASSLTVTGMGETQYF. This rearrangement joins TRBV7-9 to TRBJ2-5, with D possibly matching TRBD1 (6 bases). Trimming took off 2 bases at V and 4 bases at J, with 17 bases between the two ends. This CDR3 has 16 residues. Germline lookup yields CDR1 SEHNR and CDR2 FQNEAQ (reference sequence).